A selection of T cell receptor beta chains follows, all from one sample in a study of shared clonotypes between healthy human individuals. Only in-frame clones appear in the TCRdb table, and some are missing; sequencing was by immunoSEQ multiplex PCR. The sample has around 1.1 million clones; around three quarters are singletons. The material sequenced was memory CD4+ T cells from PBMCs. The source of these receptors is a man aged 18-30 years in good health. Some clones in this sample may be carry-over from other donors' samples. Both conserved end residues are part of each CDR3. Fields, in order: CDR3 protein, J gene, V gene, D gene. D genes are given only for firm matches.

cdr3_aa: CASSESGMPEAFF
j_call: TRBJ1-1
v_call: TRBV10-1
d_call: NA

cdr3_aa: CASRNSGYNEQFF
j_call: TRBJ2-1
v_call: TRBV27
d_call: TRBD2

cdr3_aa: CASSLAWGGTDTQYF
j_call: TRBJ2-3
v_call: TRBV11-2
d_call: NA

cdr3_aa: CSVASGTGISRTEAFF
j_call: TRBJ1-1
v_call: TRBV29-1
d_call: TRBD1

cdr3_aa: CASSVSGGRAYNEQFF
j_call: TRBJ2-1
v_call: TRBV9
d_call: TRBD2

cdr3_aa: CASSLGVGTGAFF
j_call: TRBJ1-1
v_call: TRBV11-2
d_call: NA

cdr3_aa: CSVWDRGLIYGYTF
j_call: TRBJ1-2
v_call: TRBV29-1
d_call: TRBD1

cdr3_aa: CASSLAGPSSGNTIYF
j_call: TRBJ1-3
v_call: TRBV7-2
d_call: NA

cdr3_aa: CASNGASLSYNEQFF
j_call: TRBJ2-1
v_call: TRBV5-6
d_call: NA

cdr3_aa: CASSPATSGVDTQYF
j_call: TRBJ2-3
v_call: TRBV28
d_call: TRBD2

cdr3_aa: CASSPTGTPGGEQYF
j_call: TRBJ2-7
v_call: TRBV7-3
d_call: NA

cdr3_aa: CASSLTPNSNQPQHF
j_call: TRBJ1-5
v_call: TRBV5-6
d_call: NA

cdr3_aa: CASSHGQGAYGYTF
j_call: TRBJ1-2
v_call: TRBV5-1
d_call: TRBD1

cdr3_aa: CASTTRDGYYGYTF
j_call: TRBJ1-2
v_call: TRBV19
d_call: NA

cdr3_aa: CASRIQGPTSKSGELFF
j_call: TRBJ2-2
v_call: TRBV5-1
d_call: NA

cdr3_aa: CSVGPTGSGLYGYTF
j_call: TRBJ1-2
v_call: TRBV29-1
d_call: NA

cdr3_aa: CASSPQGSTEAFF
j_call: TRBJ1-1
v_call: TRBV9
d_call: NA

cdr3_aa: CASSLYRGKMNTEAFF
j_call: TRBJ1-1
v_call: TRBV7-8
d_call: NA

cdr3_aa: CASSHPGQGIADTQYF
j_call: TRBJ2-3
v_call: TRBV4-1
d_call: TRBD1

cdr3_aa: CASSFRGGEKLFF
j_call: TRBJ1-4
v_call: TRBV27
d_call: NA

cdr3_aa: CASSQETGKNIQYF
j_call: TRBJ2-4
v_call: TRBV4-1
d_call: NA

cdr3_aa: CASSLLGVVATNEKLFF
j_call: TRBJ1-4
v_call: TRBV7-9
d_call: NA

cdr3_aa: CASSLGTEETQYF
j_call: TRBJ2-5
v_call: TRBV18
d_call: NA

cdr3_aa: CAWTTGHNQPQHF
j_call: TRBJ1-5
v_call: TRBV30
d_call: NA

cdr3_aa: CASSAVGDGSQPQHF
j_call: TRBJ1-5
v_call: TRBV9
d_call: NA

cdr3_aa: CASSRLAGGPGTDTQYF
j_call: TRBJ2-3
v_call: TRBV7-9
d_call: TRBD2

cdr3_aa: CASSWRKGGSWTQYF
j_call: TRBJ2-5
v_call: TRBV5-1
d_call: NA

cdr3_aa: CASSSRTSRSGTDTQYF
j_call: TRBJ2-3
v_call: TRBV5-4
d_call: TRBD2